This T cell receptor beta chain emerged from a study of blood T cells in healthy people across ages. Looking at the study overall: Template-switching capture recovered about one barcoded beta molecule per two T cells. Findings and caveats of the study: The donors' CMV status was not determined, possibly confounding changes in expanded clonotypes.

Then a second PCR, running about 6 to 11 cycles, was carried out with a sample-barcoded 5' primer and a J-beta primer mix. TCRdb itself ran the 5' RACE reads through MiXCR, one entry per CDR3 protein. The data show about 1,600,000 distinct CDR3 sequences, 42% seen once. The CDR3 length is 15 residues. Trimming removed 2 bases from V and 3 bases from J, with 8 bases in between. CDR1 and CDR2 from the germline V gene are SGHAT and FQNNGV. Note on this clonotype: The antigen remains unidentified.

Individuals who donated were healthy Caucasians from Russia aged about 6 to 95. The source is a woman younger than 30 in good health. V gene TRBV11-2 combines with J gene TRBJ2-6; D is unclear. Sequences were obtained from blood. The CDR3 DNA reads TGTGCCAGCAGCTTAACCGGTTTTGGGGCCAACGTCCTGACTTTC. It translates to CASSLTGFGANVLTF.